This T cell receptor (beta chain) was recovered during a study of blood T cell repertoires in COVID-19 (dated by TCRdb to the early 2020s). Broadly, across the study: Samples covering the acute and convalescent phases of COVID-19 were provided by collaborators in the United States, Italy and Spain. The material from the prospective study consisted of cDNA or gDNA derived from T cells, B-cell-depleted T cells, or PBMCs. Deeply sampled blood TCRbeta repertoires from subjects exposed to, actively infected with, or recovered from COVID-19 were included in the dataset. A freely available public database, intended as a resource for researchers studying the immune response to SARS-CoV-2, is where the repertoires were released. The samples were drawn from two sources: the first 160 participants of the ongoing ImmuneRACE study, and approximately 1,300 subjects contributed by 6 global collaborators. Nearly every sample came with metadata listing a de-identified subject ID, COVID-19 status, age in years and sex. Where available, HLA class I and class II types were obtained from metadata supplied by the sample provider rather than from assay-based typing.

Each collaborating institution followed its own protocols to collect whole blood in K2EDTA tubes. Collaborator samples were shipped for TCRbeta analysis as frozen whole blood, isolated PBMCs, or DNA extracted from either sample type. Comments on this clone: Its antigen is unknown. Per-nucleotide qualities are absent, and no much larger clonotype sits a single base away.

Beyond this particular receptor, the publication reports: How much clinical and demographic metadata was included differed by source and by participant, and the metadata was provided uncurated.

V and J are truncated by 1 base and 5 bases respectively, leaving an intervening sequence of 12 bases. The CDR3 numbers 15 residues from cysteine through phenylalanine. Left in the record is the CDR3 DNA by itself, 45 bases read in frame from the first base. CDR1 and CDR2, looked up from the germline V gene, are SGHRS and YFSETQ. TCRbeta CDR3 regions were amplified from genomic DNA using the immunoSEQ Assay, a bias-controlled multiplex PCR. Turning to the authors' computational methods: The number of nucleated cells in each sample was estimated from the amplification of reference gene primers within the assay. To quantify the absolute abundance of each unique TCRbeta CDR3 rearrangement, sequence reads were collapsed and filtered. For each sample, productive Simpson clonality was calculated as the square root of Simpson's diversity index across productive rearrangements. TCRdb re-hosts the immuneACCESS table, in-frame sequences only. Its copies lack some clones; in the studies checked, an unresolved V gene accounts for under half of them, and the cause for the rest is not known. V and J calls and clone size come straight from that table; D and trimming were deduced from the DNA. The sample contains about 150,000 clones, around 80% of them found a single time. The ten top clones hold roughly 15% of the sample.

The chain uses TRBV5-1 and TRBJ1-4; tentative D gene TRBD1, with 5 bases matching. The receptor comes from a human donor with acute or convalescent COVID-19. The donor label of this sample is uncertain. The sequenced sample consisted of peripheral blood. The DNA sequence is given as TGCGCCAGCAGCTTGAGCGCCCGGGGGAATGAAAAACTGTTTTTT. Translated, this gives CASSLSARGNEKLFF.